This passage covers 12 T cell receptor beta chains from one sample sequenced in a study of identical twins. MiXCR, applied by TCRdb to the 5' RACE reads, yields one record per CDR3 protein. Of approximately 500,000 distinct CDR3 sequences listed, 13% to 15% are singletons. The same sample was also used in a study of yellow fever vaccine responses in identical twins.

Sequencing used CD4+ T cells sorted from blood. These receptors were collected from a woman between 18 and 29 years old in good health.

The chain links TRBV12-3 or TRBV12-4 to TRBJ2-1, with TRBD2 identical over 11 bases. The CDR3 is 18 amino acids. V dropped 6 bases and J dropped 3; count of bases not matched to a gene: 13. The CDR3 bases are TGTGCCAGCAGCCATCGGTTAGCGGGAGGGTCCAACTACAATGAGCAGTTCTTC. Translating it yields CASSHRLAGGSNYNEQFF.

This clonotype has just a few counts. For the CDR3, the DNA is TGTGCCAGCACGCAGGACAGGGATGCCGAGCAGTACTTC. Protein product: CASTQDRDAEQYF. The chain has TRBV28 and TRBJ2-7; 8 nucleotides align to TRBD1. Germline V lookup: CDR1 MDHEN, CDR2 SYDVKM. The J segment lost 6 bases and the V segment lost 7 bases, leaving 8 bases of the junction unmatched. The CDR3 consists of 13 residues.

This clonotype was counted a few times. The J gene is TRBJ2-2, the V gene TRBV12-3 or TRBV12-4; TRBD1 might be the D (7 bases). V was pared by 6 bases and J by 1 base, with 15 bases between. The CDR3 extends over 16 amino acids. The chain's CDR3 is CASSTQGRKNTGELFF. The CDR3 DNA reads as TGTGCCAGCAGCACACAGGGGAGGAAGAACACCGGGGAGCTGTTTTTT.

This sequence joins TRBV9 and TRBJ2-2; 8 bases line up with TRBD2. Trimming removed 0 bases from V and 4 bases from J; junction bases left unmatched: 8. The germline gives CDR1 SGDLS, CDR2 YYNGEE. The CDR3 length is 17 residues. CDR3 amino acids: CASSVAGGRVGTGELFF. The CDR3 DNA sequence: TGTGCCAGCAGCGTAGCGGGGGGGCGCGTGGGCACCGGGGAGCTGTTTTTT.

This clonotype was observed a handful of times. The chain has TRBV20-1 and TRBJ2-7; 10 bases fit TRBD1. Germline-derived CDR1 and CDR2 are DFQATT and SNEGSKA (reference sequence). J gave up 5 bases and V 4 bases, and 2 bases lay outside the gene matches. CDR3 length equals 12 residues. The CDR3 nucleotides read TGCAGTGCTACCGGGACAGGGGACGAGCAGTACGTC. It codes for CSATGTGDEQYV.

This clonotype has only a few counts. The V gene is TRBV27, the J gene TRBJ2-2; 7 nucleotides line up with TRBD2. J gave up 7 bases and V 3 bases, and 2 bases lay outside the gene matches. Germline V gives CDR1 MNHEY, CDR2 SMNVEV (reference sequence). The CDR3 extends over 13 amino acids. CDR3 DNA: TGTGCCAGCAGTTTCAGGGAGGGCGGGGAGCTGTTTTTT. This encodes CASSFREGGELFF.

This clonotype appeared a few times. This chain links TRBV10-3 with TRBJ2-2; D possibly corresponds to TRBD1 (6 bases). CDR3 length: 16 residues. CDR1 and CDR2 from the germline V gene are ENHRY and SYGVKD. Trimming took 7 bases from V and 0 from J, leaving 15 bases between them. The CDR3 DNA follows: TGTGCCATCAAGGCCGGTACAGGGCCGAACACCGGGGAGCTGTTTTTT. Its translation: CAIKAGTGPNTGELFF.

V gene TRBV27 combines with J gene TRBJ2-7; TRBD1 might be the D (6 bases). The CDR3 runs to 14 residues. Trimming shortened V by 2 bases and J by 6 bases, and 14 bases separated the two germline ends. CDR1 is MNHEY and CDR2 is SMNVEV in the germline V gene (reference sequence). The CDR3 reads CASSLSRGLGEQYF. The CDR3 DNA follows: TGTGCCAGCAGTTTAAGTAGGGGGTTGGGCGAGCAGTACTTC.

This clonotype occurred a few times. The chain recombines TRBV10-3 with TRBJ2-1, with 9 positions matching TRBD1. Germline V gene data show CDR1 as ENHRY and CDR2 as SYGVKD. The CDR3 is 15 residues long. The J segment lost 4 bases and the V segment lost 6 bases, leaving 7 bases of the junction unmatched. The DNA of the CDR3 is TGTGCCATCAGCCGGGACAGGGTAGGGTACAATGAGCAGTTCTTC. Protein product: CAISRDRVGYNEQFF.

The chain carries TRBV6-5 and TRBJ1-1, with 7 nucleotides matching TRBD1. V dropped 2 bases and J dropped 5; count of bases not matched to a gene: 2. The germline V gene encodes CDR1 MNHEY and CDR2 SVGAGI. The CDR3 spans 13 residues. The CDR3 is CASSYTRGTEAFF. The CDR3 coding sequence is TGTGCCAGCAGTTACACCAGGGGGACTGAAGCTTTCTTT.

The chain is built from TRBV28 and TRBJ1-5; tentative D call: TRBD1 (5 bases). Germline V CDR1 and CDR2: MDHEN, SYDVKM. V lost 6 bases and J lost 8, with 20 bases in between. This CDR3 is built from 15 residues. In nucleotides, the CDR3 is TGTGCCAGCAGACAGCGCGGGACTTCTTATGAGCCCCAGCATTTT. It codes for CASRQRGTSYEPQHF. Supplemented by reference TRBV28 and TRBJ1-5, the full variable domain reads DVKVTQSSRYLVKRTGEKVFLECVQDMDHENMFWYRQDPGLGLRLIYFSYDVKMKEKGDIPEGYSVSREKKERFSLILESASTNQTSMYLCASRQRGTSYEPQHFGDGTRLSIL.

This clonotype was counted a few times. This chain connects TRBV20-1 to TRBJ2-7; D call uncertain. The CDR3 consists of 11 residues. Between the trimmed V and J ends, which lost 0 bases and 3 bases, there was a span of 3 bases. CDR1 DFQATT and CDR2 SNEGSKA come from the germline V gene (reference sequence). As DNA, the CDR3 is TGCAGTGCTAGAGAATACTACGAGCAGTACGTC. It specifies CSAREYYEQYV.